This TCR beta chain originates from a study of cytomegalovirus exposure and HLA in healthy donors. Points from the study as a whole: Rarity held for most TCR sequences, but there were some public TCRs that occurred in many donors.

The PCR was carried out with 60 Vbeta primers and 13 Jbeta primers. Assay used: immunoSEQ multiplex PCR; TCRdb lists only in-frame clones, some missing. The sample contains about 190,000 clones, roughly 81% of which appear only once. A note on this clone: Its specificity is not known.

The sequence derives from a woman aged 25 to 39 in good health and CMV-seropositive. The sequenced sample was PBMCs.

CDR3 DNA sequence: TGTGCCAGCAGCGTAGAAAGGCTAGCGACGAACACCGGGGAGCTGTTTTTT. The encoded protein is CASSVERLATNTGELFF. V usage is TRBV9 and J usage is TRBJ2-2, with a tentative D call TRBD2 (6 bases). Trimming took 0 bases from V and 0 from J, leaving 12 bases between them. In germline, CDR1 is SGDLS, CDR2 YYNGEE. CDR3 length: 17 amino acids.